The T cell receptor (beta chain) described here comes from a study of T cell responses to AZD1222 COVID-19 vaccine. Study outcomes and limitations: Repertoire sampling was restricted to post-peak T cell response timepoints. Only a handful of AZD1222 recipients tested seropositive at baseline. The sample set comprised mostly white British donors with more females, and clonal diversity was possibly underestimated. With dominance at 160-218 and 743-854, vaccine-associated CD4 TCRs spanned spike.

TCRdb's copy holds only in-frame clones and misses some; the assay was immunoSEQ multiplex PCR. The sample has about 130,000 clones; over 70% are singletons. To note about this clone: What it binds is unknown.

This specimen consisted of peripheral blood, obtained on day 0 of AZD1222 vaccination. This clonotype was obtained from an adult in good health.

CDR3 DNA: TGTGCCAGCAGCTTAGGGGTCGGCTACGAGCAGTACTTC. Translated: CASSLGVGYEQYF. The V and J genes are TRBV13 and TRBJ2-7; D is undetermined. The CDR3 contains 13 residues. CDR1 and CDR2 (germline): PRHDT, FYEKMQ (reference sequence). V was pared by 0 bases and J by 3 bases, with 6 bases between.